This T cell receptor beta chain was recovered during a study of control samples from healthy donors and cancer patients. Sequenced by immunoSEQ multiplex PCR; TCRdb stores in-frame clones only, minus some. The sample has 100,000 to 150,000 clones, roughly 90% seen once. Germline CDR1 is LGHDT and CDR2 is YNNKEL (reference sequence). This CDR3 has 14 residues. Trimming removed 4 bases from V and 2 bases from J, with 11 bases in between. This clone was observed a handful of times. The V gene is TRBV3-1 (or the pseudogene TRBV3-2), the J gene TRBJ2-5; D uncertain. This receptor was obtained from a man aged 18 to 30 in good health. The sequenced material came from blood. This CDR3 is CASSPFSLQETQYF. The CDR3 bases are TGTGCCAGCAGCCCTTTTTCGTTGCAAGAGACCCAGTACTTC.